This is a list of T cell receptor beta chains from one sample in a study of T cells in tumors after PD-1 blockade. TCRdb's copy holds only in-frame clones and misses some; the assay was immunoSEQ multiplex PCR. The data show 55,000 to 70,000 clones, about four fifths seen once. The sample consisted of PBMCs, taken before anti-PD-1 treatment. All receptors come from a human donor with basal cell carcinoma. The CDR3 runs from the conserved cysteine through the conserved F or W. A D gene is named only where the DNA matches it firmly. Rows may omit the clone size; those that give it use once, few, many or a size class.

d_gene	v_gene	j_gene	abundance	CDR3aa	CDR3nt
TRBD1	TRBV5-4	TRBJ2-3	once	CASSLDRGSTDTQYF	TGTGCCAGCAGCTTGGACAGGGGAAGCACAGATACGCAGTATTTT
.	TRBV10-3	TRBJ1-5	.	CAISEAGVNQPQHF	TGTGCCATCAGTGAGGCAGGGGTCAATCAGCCCCAGCATTTT
.	TRBV6-5	TRBJ2-3	.	CASSSSGDTQYF	TGTGCCAGCAGTTCCTCAGGGGATACGCAGTATTTT
.	TRBV5-6	TRBJ2-3	.	CASSLSGLSTDTQYF	TGTGCCAGCAGCTTAAGCGGATTAAGCACAGATACGCAGTATTTT
TRBD2	TRBV19	TRBJ2-2	.	CASSMEGRGGELFF	TGTGCCAGTAGTATGGAGGGGAGGGGCGGGGAGCTGTTTTTT
.	TRBV7-8	TRBJ1-5	once	CASSSRASRVGNQPQHF	TGTGCCAGCAGCTCACGGGCCTCCAGGGTGGGGAATCAGCCCCAGCATTTT
TRBD2	TRBV4-1	TRBJ2-5	once	CASSPSTSGGTGSQYF	TGCGCCAGCAGCCCCTCCACTAGCGGGGGAACTGGTAGCCAGTACTTC
.	TRBV10-3	TRBJ1-4	.	CAISESWEKLFF	TGTGCCATCAGTGAGTCTTGGGAAAAACTGTTTTTT
.	TRBV5-5	TRBJ2-7	.	CASSLIPGVEQYF	TGTGCCAGCAGCTTGATTCCAGGGGTCGAGCAGTACTTC
.	TRBV19	TRBJ1-3	.	CASSTGASGNTIYF	TGTGCCAGTAGTACGGGGGCTTCTGGAAACACCATATATTTT